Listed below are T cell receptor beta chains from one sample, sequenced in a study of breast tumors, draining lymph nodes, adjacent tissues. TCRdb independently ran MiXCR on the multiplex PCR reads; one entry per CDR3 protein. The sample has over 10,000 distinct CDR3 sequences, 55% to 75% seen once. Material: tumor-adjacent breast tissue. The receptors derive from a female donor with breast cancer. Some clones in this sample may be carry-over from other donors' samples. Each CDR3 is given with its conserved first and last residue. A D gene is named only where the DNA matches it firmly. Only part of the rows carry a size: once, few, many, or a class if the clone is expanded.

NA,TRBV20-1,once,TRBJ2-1,CSARDIRGSSYNEQFF,TGCAGTGCTAGAGATATAAGGGGCAGCTCTTACAATGAGCAGTTCTTC
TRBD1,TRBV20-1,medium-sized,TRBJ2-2,CSVPVRGQGGGELFF,TGCAGTGTCCCGGTGCGGGGACAGGGGGGCGGGGAGCTGTTTTTT
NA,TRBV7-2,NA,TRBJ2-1,CASSLLGKSYNEQFF,TGTGCCAGCAGCTTATTAGGTAAATCCTACAATGAGCAGTTCTTC
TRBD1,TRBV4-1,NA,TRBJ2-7,CASSTGQGPSYEQYF,TGCGCCAGCAGCACCGGACAGGGTCCCTCCTACGAGCAGTACTTC
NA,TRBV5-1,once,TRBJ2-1,CASSRDQNEQFF,TGCGCCAGCAGCAGAGATCAGAATGAGCAGTTCTTC
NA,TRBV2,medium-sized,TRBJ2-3,CASSRATTPSTDTQYF,TGTGCCAGCAGTAGAGCTACCACGCCTAGCACAGATACGCAGTATTTT
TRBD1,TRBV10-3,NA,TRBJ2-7,CAITNFWGTGTYEQYF,TGTGCCATCACCAACTTTTGGGGGACAGGGACTTACGAGCAGTACTTC
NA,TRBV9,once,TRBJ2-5,CASSVESSGQETQYF,TGTGCCAGCAGCGTAGAGTCGAGCGGTCAAGAGACCCAGTACTTC
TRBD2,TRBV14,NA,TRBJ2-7,CASSRSGLAEFYEQYF,TGTGCCAGCAGCCGCTCGGGACTAGCCGAGTTCTACGAGCAGTACTTC
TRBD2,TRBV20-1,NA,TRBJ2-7,CSARAGLAGTLSSYEQYF,TGCAGTGCTAGAGCGGGACTAGCGGGGACCCTTAGCTCCTACGAGCAGTACTTC
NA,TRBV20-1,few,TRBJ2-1,CSARDQSSGPYNEQFF,TGCAGTGCTAGAGATCAATCCAGCGGGCCTTACAATGAGCAGTTCTTC
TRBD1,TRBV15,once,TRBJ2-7,CATSTGDSLLRGEQYF,TGTGCCACCAGCACCGGGGACAGCCTCCTCCGAGGCGAGCAGTACTTC
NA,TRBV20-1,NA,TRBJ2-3,CSARGGGTSTDTQYF,TGCAGTGCTAGAGGAGGGGGAACTAGCACAGATACGCAGTATTTT
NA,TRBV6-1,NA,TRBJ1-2,CASSWTDYGYTF,TGTGCCAGCAGTTGGACAGATTATGGCTACACCTTC
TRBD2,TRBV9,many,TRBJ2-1,CASSVGSSGGPIEQFF,TGTGCCAGCAGCGTTGGTTCGTCGGGAGGGCCCATTGAGCAGTTCTTC
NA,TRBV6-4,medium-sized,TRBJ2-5,CASRPPGPSLGETQYF,TGTGCCAGCAGGCCTCCGGGCCCCTCCCTGGGGGAGACCCAGTACTTC
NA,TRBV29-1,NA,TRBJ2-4,CSVELRGRADIQYF,TGCAGCGTTGAACTGCGGGGTAGAGCAGACATTCAGTACTTC
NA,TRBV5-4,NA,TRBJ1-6,CASSFGGTGSYNSPLHF,TGTGCCAGCAGCTTTGGAGGGACCGGGTCCTATAATTCACCCCTCCACTTT
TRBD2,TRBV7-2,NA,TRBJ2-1,CASSLAGRGNEQFF,TGTGCCAGCAGCTTAGCGGGGAGGGGCAATGAGCAGTTCTTC
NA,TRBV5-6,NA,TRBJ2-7,CASSFQGPTSYEQYF,TGTGCCAGCAGCTTCCAGGGGCCGACTTCCTACGAGCAGTACTTC
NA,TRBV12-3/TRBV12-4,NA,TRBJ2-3,CASSLGGCLLDTQYF,TGTGCCAGCAGTTTAGGCGGGTGCCTATTAGATACGCAGTATTTT
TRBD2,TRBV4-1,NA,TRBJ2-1,CASSQGVAGGPYNEQFF,TGCGCCAGCAGCCAAGGCGTAGCGGGAGGGCCGTACAATGAGCAGTTCTTC
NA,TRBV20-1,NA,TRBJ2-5,CSARESGGTQYF,TGCAGTGCTAGAGAGTCTGGCGGGACCCAGTACTTC
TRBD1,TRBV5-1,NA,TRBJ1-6,CASSPPGQGAGNPPLHF,TGTGCCAGCAGCCCACCCGGGCAGGGGGCGGGTAATCCACCCCTCCACTTT
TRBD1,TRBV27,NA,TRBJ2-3,CASSSPDRGRIPAKDTQYF,TGTGCCAGCAGTTCCCCAGACAGGGGGCGAATACCTGCGAAAGATACGCAGTATTTT
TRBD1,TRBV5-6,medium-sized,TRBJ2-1,CASSFGDRAYNEQFF,TGTGCCAGCAGCTTTGGGGACAGGGCTTACAATGAGCAGTTCTTC
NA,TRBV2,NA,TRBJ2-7,CASRQDGRFSYEQYF,TGTGCCAGCAGGCAAGACGGAAGGTTCTCCTACGAGCAGTACTTC
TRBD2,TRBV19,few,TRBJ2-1,CASSAGLAGGNEQFF,TGTGCCAGTAGTGCGGGACTAGCGGGAGGCAATGAGCAGTTCTTC
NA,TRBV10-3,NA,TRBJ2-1,CAISESVSFNEQFF,TGTGCCATCAGTGAGTCGGTTAGCTTCAATGAGCAGTTCTTC
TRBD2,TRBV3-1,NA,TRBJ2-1,CASSQGAGGTYNEQFF,TGTGCCAGCAGCCAAGGGGCGGGAGGGACCTACAATGAGCAGTTCTTC
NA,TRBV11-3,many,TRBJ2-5,CASSKDGETQYF,TGTGCCAGCAGCAAAGACGGAGAGACCCAGTACTTC
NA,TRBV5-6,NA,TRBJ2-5,CASSLVTGSWQETQYF,TGTGCCAGCAGCTTGGTCACAGGGAGCTGGCAAGAGACCCAGTACTTC
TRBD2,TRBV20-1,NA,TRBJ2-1,CSARLAGGSSSYNEQFF,TGCAGTGCTAGACTAGCGGGAGGCTCAAGCTCCTACAATGAGCAGTTCTTC
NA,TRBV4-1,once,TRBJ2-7,CASSQDASIGGYEQYF,TGCGCCAGCAGCCAAGATGCCTCGATAGGGGGCTACGAGCAGTACTTC
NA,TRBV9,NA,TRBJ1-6,CASSVEFGSPLHF,TGTGCCAGCAGCGTAGAGTTCGGTTCACCCCTCCACTTT
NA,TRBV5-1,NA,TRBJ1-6,CASSLGGNSPLHF,TGCGCCAGCAGCTTGGGCGGGAATTCACCCCTCCACTTT
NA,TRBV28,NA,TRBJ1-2,CASSVQTGLGYTF,TGTGCCAGCAGTGTTCAGACGGGCCTCGGCTACACCTTC
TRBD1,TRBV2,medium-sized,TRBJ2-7,CASTPGTAAYEQYF,TGTGCCAGCACTCCAGGGACAGCAGCCTACGAGCAGTACTTC
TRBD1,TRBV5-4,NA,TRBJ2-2,CASSTGTGGTGELFF,TGTGCCAGCAGCACCGGGACAGGGGGCACCGGGGAGCTGTTTTTT
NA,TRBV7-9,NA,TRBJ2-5,CASRRTGQETQYF,TGTGCCAGCAGAAGGACTGGCCAAGAGACCCAGTACTTC
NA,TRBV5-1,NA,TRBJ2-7,CASSPEDLYEQYF,TGCGCCAGCAGCCCCGAGGACTTATACGAGCAGTACTTC
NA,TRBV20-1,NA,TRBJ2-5,CSARGMGLVETQYF,TGCAGTGCTAGAGGAATGGGGCTTGTGGAGACCCAGTACTTC
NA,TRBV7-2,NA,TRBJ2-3,CASSLALHTDTQYF,TGTGCCAGCAGCTTAGCACTACACACAGATACGCAGTATTTT
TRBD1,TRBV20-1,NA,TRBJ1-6,CSARIVTGGSPLHF,TGCAGTGCTAGGATAGTGACAGGGGGTTCACCCCTCCACTTT
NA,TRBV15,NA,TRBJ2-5,CATSVRGGGETQYF,TGTGCCACCAGCGTCAGGGGGGGGGGAGAGACCCAGTACTTC
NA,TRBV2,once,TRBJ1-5,CASSGRADQPQHF,TGTGCCAGCAGTGGCAGGGCTGATCAGCCCCAGCATTTT
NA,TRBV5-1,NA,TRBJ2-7,CASSINAKGSRIGEQYF,TGCGCCAGCAGCATAAACGCGAAAGGGAGTCGGATAGGGGAGCAGTACTTC
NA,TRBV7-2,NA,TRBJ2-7,CASSLVGQFSYEQYF,TGTGCCAGCAGCTTAGTTGGACAGTTCTCCTATGAGCAGTACTTC
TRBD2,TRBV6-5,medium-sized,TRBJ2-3,CASSYEPLAGDTDTQYF,TGTGCCAGCAGTTACGAGCCCCTAGCGGGGGACACAGATACGCAGTATTTT
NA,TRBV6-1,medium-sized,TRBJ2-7,CASSEGHLYEQYF,TGTGCCAGCAGCGAGGGACATCTCTACGAGCAGTACTTC
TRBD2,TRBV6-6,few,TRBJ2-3,CASTLSGGGDTQYF,TGTGCCAGCACCTTAAGCGGGGGGGGAGATACGCAGTATTTT
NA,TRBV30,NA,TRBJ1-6,CAWRGSYNSPLHF,TGTGCCTGGAGGGGGTCCTATAATTCACCCCTCCACTTT
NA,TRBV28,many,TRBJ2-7,CASIPSTSYEQYF,TGTGCCAGCATCCCTAGCACCTCCTACGAGCAGTACTTC
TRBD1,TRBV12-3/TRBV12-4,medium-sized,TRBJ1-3,CASSTLTGEYSGNTIYF,TGTGCCAGCAGTACCTTGACAGGGGAATACTCTGGAAACACCATATATTTT